These 29 T cell receptor beta chains share one sample of origin, sequenced in a study of T-cell reconstitution after alpha-beta-depleted transplantation in children. Unique molecular identifiers were incorporated when the TCRbeta library was constructed. MiXCR was run by TCRdb on the PCR reads, yielding one entry per CDR3 protein. The sample has nearly 550,000 distinct CDR3 sequences, around 16% seen once. The sample here was PBMCs from the stem cell graft donor, taken from the stem cell graft. All receptors come from a human donor who donated a stem cell graft to a child with acute lymphoblastic leukemia.

This clonotype showed up just a few times. CDR3 protein: CASSHAGTGSYEQYF. The DNA of the CDR3 is TGTGCCAGCAGCCATGCGGGAACAGGGTCCTACGAGCAGTACTTC. J is TRBJ2-7 and V is TRBV3-1; tentatively, D is TRBD1 or TRBD2 (6 bases each). Between the trimmed V and J ends, which lost 3 bases and 1 base, there was a span of 13 bases. The CDR3 has 15 residues. The germline gives CDR1 LGHDT, CDR2 YNNKEL (reference sequence).

CDR3 sequence: CASRAGGNGYTF. The CDR3 DNA follows: TGTGCCAGCAGAGCAGGGGGCAATGGCTACACCTTC. The chain uses TRBV27 and TRBJ1-2; 8 nucleotides align to TRBD1. The CDR3 runs 12 residues. V shed 6 bases, J shed 6 bases, and the junction held 3 bases outside the gene matches. The V gene's germline CDR1 is MNHEY and CDR2 SMNVEV (reference sequence).

This clonotype was counted between two and nine times. The chain carries TRBV2 and TRBJ2-3, with D tentatively TRBD2 (5 bases). Per germline, CDR1 SNHLY and CDR2 FYNNEI. The V end was cut by 6 bases, the J end by 0 bases, with 19 bases between. There are 17 residues in the CDR3. The chain's CDR3 is CASRFSRRTLSTDTQYF. CDR3 nucleotide sequence: TGTGCCAGCAGATTTTCGCGGAGGACCCTAAGCACAGATACGCAGTATTTT.

The V call is TRBV2, the J call TRBJ2-7, with D possibly being TRBD2 (6 bases). Trimming removed 6 bases at V and 2 bases at J, with 11 bases between. The CDR3 sequence is 13 residues long. Germline values: CDR1 SNHLY, CDR2 FYNNEI. The CDR3 loop is CASRDYYPYEQYF. The CDR3 nucleotides read TGTGCCAGCAGGGACTACTACCCCTACGAGCAGTACTTC. Full variable domain (rest looked up from reference TRBV2 and TRBJ2-7): EPEVTQTPSHQVTQMGQEVILRCVPISNHLYFYWYRQILGQKVEFLVSFYNNEISEKSEIFDDQFSVERPDGSNFTLKIRSTKLEDSAMYFCASRDYYPYEQYFGPGTRLTVT.

In its sample, this clonotype was seen a few times. The chain uses TRBV4-1 and TRBJ2-7, with TRBD2 matching 12 bases. The CDR3 sequence is 15 residues long. Losses at the gene ends were 3 bases for V and 1 base for J; bases not matched to a gene: 1. Per germline, CDR1 MGHRA and CDR2 YSYEKL. The DNA for the CDR3 is TGCGCCAGCAGCCATACTAGCGGGGGGTCCTACGAGCAGTACTTC. Translation: CASSHTSGGSYEQYF.

In its sample, this clonotype was seen a few times. This chain uses TRBV19 with TRBJ1-1; D unclear. Germline-derived CDR1 and CDR2 are LNHDA and SQIVND (reference sequence). V lost 1 base and J 2 bases, leaving 17 bases between the germline ends. The CDR3 sequence is 17 residues long. The CDR3 reads CASSIVPGFGVNTEAFF. The CDR3 DNA reads TGTGCCAGTAGTATAGTTCCTGGTTTCGGGGTAAACACTGAAGCTTTCTTT.

The V and J genes are TRBV5-8 and TRBJ1-2, with 9 bases matching TRBD1. V dropped 2 bases and J dropped 4; count of bases not matched to a gene: 9. Germline lookup yields CDR1 SGHTS and CDR2 YDEGEE. This CDR3 region has 16 residues. The CDR3 protein is CASSFPGTGLSYGYTF. In nucleotides, the CDR3 is TGTGCCAGCAGCTTCCCCGGGACAGGGCTTAGCTATGGCTACACCTTC. The whole variable domain, filled in from reference TRBV5-8 and TRBJ1-2, reads EAGVTQSPTHLIKTRGQQATLRCSPISGHTSVYWYQQALGLGLQFLLWYDEGEERNRGNFPPRFSGRQFPNYSSELNVNALELEDSALYLCASSFPGTGLSYGYTFGSGTRLTVV.

V usage is TRBV7-9 and J usage is TRBJ2-1, with D hard to call. The V gene lost 1 base and the J gene lost 5 bases, with 6 bases spanning the gap. Germline V gene data show CDR1 as SEHNR and CDR2 as FQNEAQ (reference sequence). This CDR3 has 13 amino acids. In DNA, the CDR3 is TGTGCCAGCAGCTTAGTCCCCCACAATGAGCAGTTCTTC. Translating gives CASSLVPHNEQFF.

J is TRBJ2-1 and V is TRBV20-1; the match to TRBD2 covers 14 bases. The ends lost 6 bases at V and 3 bases at J; junction bases unmatched: 10. Per the germline V gene, CDR1 is DFQATT and CDR2 is SNEGSKA (reference sequence). This CDR3 is built from 17 residues. This CDR3 is CSALTSGRAEGYNEQFF. The CDR3 DNA reads as TGCAGTGCACTGACTAGCGGGAGGGCCGAGGGCTACAATGAGCAGTTCTTC.

This clonotype was counted a few times. This chain joins TRBV20-1 and TRBJ1-1, with 7 positions matching TRBD1. This CDR3 spans 15 amino acids. CDR1 and CDR2 (germline): DFQATT, SNEGSKA (reference sequence). V was pared by 5 bases and J by 1 base, with 10 bases of the junction left unmatched. The CDR3 DNA reads TGCAGTGCTGATCCTAGGGACAGACGGAACACTGAAGCTTTCTTT. Translated, it gives CSADPRDRRNTEAFF.

This clonotype was seen a handful of times. The chain joins TRBV20-1 to TRBJ2-2, with unresolved D. CDR1 and CDR2 from the germline V gene are DFQATT and SNEGSKA (reference sequence). CDR3 size: 12 residues. The V gene lost 3 bases and the J gene lost 0 bases, with 2 bases spanning the gap. The chain's CDR3 is CSARSNTGELFF. DNA for the CDR3: TGCAGTGCTAGGTCGAACACCGGGGAGCTGTTTTTT.

The gene calls are TRBV5-1 and TRBJ1-1; a possible D gene is TRBD1 (5 bases). Trimming took 1 base from V and 6 from J, leaving 10 bases between them. Germline CDR1 reads SGHRS; CDR2 reads YFSETQ. The CDR3 is made up of 13 amino acids. CDR3 in amino acids: CASSLQGEAEAFF. The CDR3 DNA reads TGCGCCAGCAGCTTGCAGGGTGAGGCTGAAGCTTTCTTT.

This clonotype was found many times. This rearrangement joins TRBV12-3 or TRBV12-4 to TRBJ2-7; D perhaps matches TRBD2 (6 bases). Trimming left V 3 bases short and J 4 bases short, with 7 bases between. This CDR3 has 12 residues. The CDR3 region has the DNA TGTGCCAGCAGTTTTGGAGGGTACGAGCAGTACTTC. The encoded protein is CASSFGGYEQYF.

This clonotype came up a few times. V and J are TRBV15 and TRBJ2-7; no firm D call. Trimming took 3 bases from V and 6 from J, leaving 12 bases between them. Looked up from germline, CDR1 is LNHNV and CDR2 is YYDKDF (reference sequence). The CDR3 contains 13 residues. The DNA for the CDR3 is TGTGCCACCAGCAGTCCCTCGGACCGCGAGCAGTACTTC. This codes for CATSSPSDREQYF. Full variable domain (rest looked up from reference TRBV15 and TRBJ2-7): DAMVIQNPRYQVTQFGKPVTLSCSQTLNHNVMYWYQQKSSQAPKLLFHYYDKDFNNEADTPDNFQSRRPNTSFCFLDIRSPGLGDTAMYLCATSSPSDREQYFGPGTRLTVT.

A few counts support this clonotype. The V gene is TRBV12-3 or TRBV12-4, the J gene TRBJ2-3; possibly TRBD1 for D (5 bases). This CDR3 is built from 15 residues. Trimming stripped 3 bases from V and 2 bases from J, with 12 bases between. The DNA of the CDR3 is TGTGCCAGCAGTTTTCCACAGGCCAACACAGATACGCAGTATTTT. Protein: CASSFPQANTDTQYF.

This clonotype has only a few counts. V gene TRBV7-8 combines with J gene TRBJ1-1; 9 positions match TRBD1. This CDR3 is built from 17 residues. Germline CDR1 is SGHVS and CDR2 is FQNEAQ. Germline trimming cut 3 bases from V and 5 bases from J; bases unmatched to any gene: 13. The CDR3 bases are TGTGCCAGCAGCTTTGGGGACAGGGTAACGGTTAGAACTGAAGCTTTCTTT. Amino acids: CASSFGDRVTVRTEAFF.

Ten or more counts support this clonotype. The chain joins TRBV4-1 to TRBJ2-7; 9 nucleotides align to TRBD2. Germline-derived CDR1 and CDR2 are MGHRA and YSYEKL. The trim removed 4 bases at V and 6 bases at J, leaving 10 bases unmatched. The length of the CDR3 is 15 residues. The CDR3 loop is CASSPVAGAVREQYF. In nucleotides, the CDR3 is TGCGCCAGCAGCCCAGTAGCGGGAGCAGTACGCGAGCAGTACTTC.

This clonotype was detected many times. V gene TRBV5-1 combines with J gene TRBJ2-7; 11 bases fit TRBD2. The CDR3 loop spans 15 amino acids. Germline trimming cut 1 base from V and 0 bases from J; bases unmatched to any gene: 0. Germline CDR1 is SGHRS and CDR2 is YFSETQ. The CDR3 reads CASSLTSGSSYEQYF. CDR3 nucleotides: TGCGCCAGCAGCTTGACTAGCGGGAGCTCCTACGAGCAGTACTTC.

This clonotype has a handful of counts. The J gene is TRBJ1-2, the V gene TRBV4-1; 8 nucleotides line up with TRBD1. This CDR3 has 18 residues. Germline trimming cut 4 bases from V and 4 bases from J; bases unmatched to any gene: 17. Germline lookup yields CDR1 MGHRA and CDR2 YSYEKL. This CDR3 is CASSLPSLRDRSVYGYTF. The CDR3 bases are TGCGCCAGCAGCCTACCAAGCTTACGGGACAGGTCGGTCTATGGCTACACCTTC.

This clonotype occurred a few times. The V and J genes are TRBV5-1 and TRBJ2-5; possibly TRBD1 for D (5 bases). The V and J ends lost 0 bases and 4 bases respectively, with 10 bases between them. The CDR3 extends over 14 amino acids. Germline assignment: CDR1 SGHRS and CDR2 YFSETQ. As DNA, the CDR3 is TGCGCCAGCAGCTTGGAGTGGGGCTTAGAGACCCAGTACTTC. Its translation is CASSLEWGLETQYF.

This clonotype was counted a few times. V gene TRBV20-1 combines with J gene TRBJ2-7, with 10 positions matching TRBD1. V dropped 6 bases and J dropped 6; count of bases not matched to a gene: 17. Germline-derived CDR1 and CDR2 are DFQATT and SNEGSKA (reference sequence). This CDR3 is built from 16 residues. The CDR3 region has the DNA TGCAGTGCCGCAAGAGATTGGGAAGGGACAGGGGCCGAGCAGTACTTC. Its protein product is CSAARDWEGTGAEQYF.

This clonotype came up a few times. This chain connects TRBV10-3 to TRBJ2-1, with 12 nucleotides matching TRBD2. Germline CDR1 is ENHRY and CDR2 is SYGVKD. Trimming at V came to 3 bases and at J to 6 bases, leaving 12 bases not matched to a gene. CDR3 length: 18 amino acids. Here the CDR3 DNA reads TGTGCCATCAGTGAACTAAGGACTAGCGGGAAAAATGGCAATGAGCAGTTCTTC. This sequence encodes CAISELRTSGKNGNEQFF.

This clonotype was counted only a few times. The chain couples TRBV10-3 to TRBJ2-7; D is tentatively TRBD1 or TRBD2 (6 bases each). The CDR3 totals 13 residues. V lost 10 bases, J lost 4 bases, and 17 bases lay in between. CDR1 is ENHRY and CDR2 is SYGVKD in the germline V gene. In DNA form, the CDR3 reads TGTGCCAGCCGGGCAGGGGAGGCGTACGAGCAGTACTTC. Its protein product is CASRAGEAYEQYF.

The CDR3 DNA reads as TGCGCCAGCAGTGAGAGGACAGACACCGGGGAGCTGTTTTTT. Protein product: CASSERTDTGELFF. The V and J genes are TRBV10-2 and TRBJ2-2; possible D gene TRBD1, 6 bases. This CDR3 spans 14 amino acids. The ends were cut back, 2 bases at V and 3 bases at J, with 7 bases in the middle. Germline V CDR1 and CDR2: WSHSY, SAAADI.

This clonotype has a handful of counts. The chain employs TRBV6-1 and TRBJ2-1; D call uncertain. The CDR3 consists of 13 residues. Germline CDR1 and CDR2: MNHNS and SASEGT. V lost 8 bases and J lost 2, with 10 bases in between. The CDR3 spells CASGPNPYNEQFF. The CDR3 region has the DNA TGTGCCAGCGGTCCCAATCCCTACAATGAGCAGTTCTTC.

This clonotype has at least ten counts. V usage is TRBV5-1 and J usage is TRBJ2-2; D is unresolved. From germline, CDR1 is SGHRS and CDR2 YFSETQ. The V gene lost 2 bases and the J gene lost 6 bases, with 5 bases spanning the gap. The CDR3 consists of 12 residues. CDR3 nucleotide sequence: TGCGCCAGCAGCTTATCCCCCGGGGAGCTGTTTTTT. It codes for CASSLSPGELFF. The full variable domain, with the rest looked up from reference TRBV5-1 and TRBJ2-2, is KAGVTQTPRYLIKTRGQQVTLSCSPISGHRSVSWYQQTPGQGLQFLFEYFSETQRNKGNFPGRFSGRQFSNSRSEMNVSTLELGDSALYLCASSLSPGELFFGEGSRLTVL.

This clonotype came up many times. The genes are TRBV13 and TRBJ1-1; 9 bases map to TRBD1. Unmatched junction bases numbered 5, after V lost 5 bases and J lost 1 base. CDR1 is PRHDT, CDR2 FYEKMQ, per germline (reference sequence). The CDR3 loop spans 15 amino acids. The CDR3 loop is CASSTGTGTNTEAFF. CDR3 sequence (DNA): TGTGCCAGCAGCACCGGGACAGGGACGAACACTGAAGCTTTCTTT.

The chain combines TRBV3-1 with TRBJ1-2; TRBD1 is a possible D gene (5 bases). The CDR3 has 14 residues. In germline, CDR1 is LGHDT, CDR2 YNNKEL (reference sequence). V was cut by 1 base and J by 6 bases, with 12 bases left in between. The CDR3: CASSQGHGTNGYTF. CDR3 in DNA: TGTGCCAGCAGCCAAGGCCACGGGACTAATGGCTACACCTTC.

This clonotype showed up just a few times. This chain connects TRBV20-1 to TRBJ2-7; no definite D call. V lost 0 bases and J lost 6, with 9 bases in between. CDR3 size: 12 residues. CDR1 and CDR2 (germline): DFQATT, SNEGSKA (reference sequence). CDR3 region: CSARDTGLEQYF. CDR3 coding DNA: TGCAGTGCTAGAGATACCGGGCTCGAGCAGTACTTC.